The clone carrying this TCR beta chain was recorded many times. The antigen is not known. The CDR3 sequence is 12 residues long. V was trimmed by 4 bases and J by 4 bases, leaving 9 bases between them. Germline V CDR1 and CDR2: SQVTM, ANQGSEA. The unsorted libraries were generated from a total of 2 million PBMCs, which had been stored in RNAlater at -80 C. This sample is drawn from a study of neurological immune-mediated disorders. Study outcomes and limitations: The study found the most TCR clonal expansion in HTLV-1-associated myelopathy and the least in multiple sclerosis, below healthy controls.

The cDNA was synthesized by 5'RACE incorporating 10-nucleotide random UMIs. TCRdb redid the calling of the 5' RACE reads with MiXCR, one entry per CDR3 protein. The table lists about 66,000 distinct CDR3 sequences, almost 3.5% of them singletons. The source of this sequence is a middle-aged man with multiple sclerosis. Sequencing was done on a sample of PBMCs. The genes are TRBV29-1 and TRBJ2-3; D tentatively reads TRBD1 or TRBD2 (6 bases each). This CDR3 reads CSVVRGADTQYF. CDR3 DNA: TGCAGCGTTGTTAGGGGGGCAGATACGCAGTATTTT.